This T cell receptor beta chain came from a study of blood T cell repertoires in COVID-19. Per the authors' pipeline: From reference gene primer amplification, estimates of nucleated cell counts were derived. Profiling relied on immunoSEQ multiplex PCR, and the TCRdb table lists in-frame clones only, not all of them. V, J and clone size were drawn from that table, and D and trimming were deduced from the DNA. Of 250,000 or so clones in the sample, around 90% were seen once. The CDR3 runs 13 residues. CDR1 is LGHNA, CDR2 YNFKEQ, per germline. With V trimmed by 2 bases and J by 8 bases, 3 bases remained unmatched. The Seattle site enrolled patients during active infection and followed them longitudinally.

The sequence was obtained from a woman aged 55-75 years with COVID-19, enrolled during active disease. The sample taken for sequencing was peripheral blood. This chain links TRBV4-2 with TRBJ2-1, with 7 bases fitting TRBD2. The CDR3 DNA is TGTGCCAGCAGCCAATATCGGGGGGATGAGCAGTTCTTC. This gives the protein CASSQYRGDEQFF.